A selection of T cell receptor beta chains follows, all from one sample in a study of graft-versus-host responses after intestinal transplantation. Libraries were prepared by immunoSEQ multiplex PCR; TCRdb keeps only in-frame clonotypes and omits some of them. Of about 98,000 clones detected, roughly 88% appear once; the ten largest clones hold over 1.3%. This specimen was PBMCs, taken 255 days after intestinal transplant. Every receptor here comes from a human patient who received an intestinal transplant, so some T cells may come from the graft donor. Both conserved end residues are part of each CDR3. The D gene is left open where the match is weak. Where a row states a size, it is once, few, many or the class of an expanded clone; other rows omit it.

cdr3_aa: CASSYSSDIYNEQFF; cdr3_nt: TGTGCCAGCAGTTACAGCTCGGACATCTACAATGAGCAGTTCTTC; j_call: TRBJ2-1; v_call: TRBV6-5; clone_size: NA; d_call: NA
cdr3_aa: CASSLDRGLANTGELFF; cdr3_nt: TGTGCCAGTAGTTTAGACAGGGGACTAGCGAACACCGGGGAGCTGTTTTTT; j_call: TRBJ2-2; v_call: TRBV19; clone_size: NA; d_call: NA
cdr3_aa: CASSLSEVSGELFF; cdr3_nt: TGTGCTAGCAGCCTCTCGGAGGTATCCGGGGAGCTGTTTTTT; j_call: TRBJ2-2; v_call: TRBV7-6; clone_size: NA; d_call: NA
cdr3_aa: CASSEARGTDYGYTF; cdr3_nt: TGTGCCAGCAGTGAAGCGCGAGGGACGGACTATGGCTACACCTTC; j_call: TRBJ1-2; v_call: TRBV2; clone_size: NA; d_call: NA
cdr3_aa: CASNLAVNGNQPQHF; cdr3_nt: TGTGCCAGCAACCTAGCGGTCAACGGGAATCAGCCCCAGCATTTT; j_call: TRBJ1-5; v_call: TRBV6-1; clone_size: NA; d_call: NA
cdr3_aa: CASSWTGGSGNTIYF; cdr3_nt: TGTGCCAGCAGTTGGACAGGCGGCTCTGGAAACACCATATATTTT; j_call: TRBJ1-3; v_call: TRBV27; clone_size: NA; d_call: TRBD1
cdr3_aa: CASSADRENAEAFF; cdr3_nt: TGTGCCAGCAGCGCGGACCGGGAGAACGCTGAAGCTTTCTTT; j_call: TRBJ1-1; v_call: TRBV7-6; clone_size: NA; d_call: NA
cdr3_aa: CASSAGTGAFHYGYTF; cdr3_nt: TGTGCCAGCAGTGCGGGGACAGGGGCCTTCCACTATGGCTACACCTTC; j_call: TRBJ1-2; v_call: TRBV2; clone_size: NA; d_call: TRBD1
cdr3_aa: CAASAGVTYGYTF; cdr3_nt: TGTGCAGCTTCGGCGGGGGTTACCTATGGCTACACCTTC; j_call: TRBJ1-2; v_call: TRBV6-1; clone_size: NA; d_call: NA
cdr3_aa: CASNGKPGSEAFF; cdr3_nt: TGTGCCAGTAACGGCAAACCTGGGTCGGAAGCTTTCTTT; j_call: TRBJ1-1; v_call: TRBV19; clone_size: NA; d_call: NA
cdr3_aa: CASALGRTYEQYF; cdr3_nt: TGTGCCAGCGCCCTGGGTAGAACCTACGAGCAGTACTTC; j_call: TRBJ2-7; v_call: TRBV27; clone_size: NA; d_call: NA
cdr3_aa: CASSSDREPGELFF; cdr3_nt: TGTGCCAGCAGCTCTGACAGGGAACCCGGGGAGCTGTTTTTT; j_call: TRBJ2-2; v_call: TRBV12-1; clone_size: NA; d_call: NA
cdr3_aa: CASSQSPGGTHRRDQETQYF; cdr3_nt: TGCGCCAGCAGCCAATCTCCCGGAGGGACTCATCGCCGGGATCAAGAGACCCAGTACTTC; j_call: TRBJ2-5; v_call: TRBV4-1; clone_size: NA; d_call: NA
cdr3_aa: CASSLAGRGEEETQYF; cdr3_nt: TGTGCCAGCAGCTTAGCTGGCAGGGGAGAGGAGGAGACCCAGTACTTC; j_call: TRBJ2-5; v_call: TRBV13; clone_size: NA; d_call: NA
cdr3_aa: CASSLELAGSYNEQFF; cdr3_nt: TGCGCCAGCAGCTTGGAGCTAGCGGGATCCTACAATGAGCAGTTCTTC; j_call: TRBJ2-1; v_call: TRBV5-1; clone_size: NA; d_call: TRBD2
cdr3_aa: CASSCIERGETDTQYF; cdr3_nt: TGTGCCAGCAGTTGTATCGAGCGGGGGGAAACAGATACGCAGTATTTT; j_call: TRBJ2-3; v_call: TRBV27; clone_size: NA; d_call: TRBD2
cdr3_aa: CASSLLADLAKNIQYF; cdr3_nt: TGCGCCAGCAGTCTGTTAGCGGACTTAGCCAAAAACATTCAGTACTTC; j_call: TRBJ2-4; v_call: TRBV4-1; clone_size: NA; d_call: NA
cdr3_aa: CASSVGQPTDTQYF; cdr3_nt: TGCGCCAGCAGCGTGGGACAGCCCACAGATACGCAGTATTTT; j_call: TRBJ2-3; v_call: TRBV5-1; clone_size: NA; d_call: TRBD1
cdr3_aa: CASSLQGAGNSPLHF; cdr3_nt: TGTGCCAGTAGTCTACAGGGGGCTGGGAACTCACCCCTCCACTTT; j_call: TRBJ1-6; v_call: TRBV19; clone_size: NA; d_call: TRBD1
cdr3_aa: CASLPGTGTGELFF; cdr3_nt: TGTGCCAGCTTACCAGGGACGGGCACCGGGGAGCTGTTTTTT; j_call: TRBJ2-2; v_call: TRBV9; clone_size: NA; d_call: NA
cdr3_aa: CASSLGQPEQFF; cdr3_nt: TGTGCCAGCAGCCTGGGACAGCCTGAGCAGTTCTTC; j_call: TRBJ2-1; v_call: TRBV6-6; clone_size: NA; d_call: TRBD1
cdr3_aa: CASRGDSPNTEAFF; cdr3_nt: TGTGCCAGCAGGGGAGACAGTCCGAACACTGAAGCTTTCTTT; j_call: TRBJ1-1; v_call: TRBV25-1; clone_size: NA; d_call: NA
cdr3_aa: CASSLARGAHNSPLHF; cdr3_nt: TGTGCCAGCAGCTTAGCGCGGGGGGCGCATAATTCACCCCTCCACTTT; j_call: TRBJ1-6; v_call: TRBV7-8; clone_size: NA; d_call: NA
cdr3_aa: CASSPLSRIPDTQYF; cdr3_nt: TGTGCCAGCAGCCCCCTGTCGAGGATCCCAGATACGCAGTATTTT; j_call: TRBJ2-3; v_call: TRBV4-2; clone_size: NA; d_call: NA
cdr3_aa: CAWSIGPDTQYF; cdr3_nt: TGTGCCTGGAGTATAGGGCCAGATACGCAGTATTTT; j_call: TRBJ2-3; v_call: TRBV30; clone_size: NA; d_call: NA
cdr3_aa: CASSMFGRSSYNEQFF; cdr3_nt: TGTGCCAGTAGTATGTTCGGACGCAGCTCCTACAATGAGCAGTTCTTC; j_call: TRBJ2-1; v_call: TRBV19; clone_size: few; d_call: NA
cdr3_aa: CASSFRGAETQYF; cdr3_nt: TGCGCCAGCAGCTTCCGAGGTGCAGAGACCCAGTACTTC; j_call: TRBJ2-5; v_call: TRBV5-1; clone_size: NA; d_call: NA
cdr3_aa: CASILSWVNTGELFF; cdr3_nt: TGTGCCAGCATCCTTTCTTGGGTCAACACCGGGGAGCTGTTTTTT; j_call: TRBJ2-2; v_call: TRBV6-6; clone_size: once; d_call: NA
cdr3_aa: CASSEAPGDRAGNTIYF; cdr3_nt: TGTGCCAGCAGCGAAGCTCCCGGGGACAGGGCTGGAAACACCATATATTTT; j_call: TRBJ1-3; v_call: TRBV6-1; clone_size: NA; d_call: TRBD1
cdr3_aa: CASSPTLSETQYF; cdr3_nt: TGCGCCAGCAGCCCGACCCTAAGTGAGACCCAGTACTTC; j_call: TRBJ2-5; v_call: TRBV4-1; clone_size: NA; d_call: NA
cdr3_aa: CASSLVQGVYTEAFF; cdr3_nt: TGCGCCAGCAGCTTGGTTCAGGGGGTTTATACTGAAGCTTTCTTT; j_call: TRBJ1-1; v_call: TRBV5-1; clone_size: NA; d_call: TRBD1
cdr3_aa: CASSEGTLWDGYTF; cdr3_nt: TGCGCCAGCAGTGAAGGCACCCTATGGGATGGCTACACCTTC; j_call: TRBJ1-2; v_call: TRBV10-1; clone_size: NA; d_call: NA
cdr3_aa: CASSPTSGVNNEQFF; cdr3_nt: TGTGCCAGCAGTCCAACTAGCGGGGTGAACAATGAGCAGTTCTTC; j_call: TRBJ2-1; v_call: TRBV7-6; clone_size: NA; d_call: TRBD2
cdr3_aa: CATSRQGSSGNTIYF; cdr3_nt: TGTGCCACCAGCAGGCAGGGGAGCTCTGGAAACACCATATATTTT; j_call: TRBJ1-3; v_call: TRBV15; clone_size: NA; d_call: NA
cdr3_aa: CATSRGQYNEQFF; cdr3_nt: TGTGCCACCAGCAGAGGACAGTACAATGAGCAGTTCTTC; j_call: TRBJ2-1; v_call: TRBV15; clone_size: NA; d_call: NA
cdr3_aa: CSARAGYEQYF; cdr3_nt: TGCAGTGCTAGAGCAGGCTACGAGCAGTACTTC; j_call: TRBJ2-7; v_call: TRBV20-1; clone_size: NA; d_call: NA
cdr3_aa: CASSLEPRDREGGYTF; cdr3_nt: TGTGCCAGCAGCCTGGAACCCCGGGACAGGGAAGGTGGCTACACCTTC; j_call: TRBJ1-2; v_call: TRBV5-4; clone_size: NA; d_call: TRBD1
cdr3_aa: CASSSPRDGYTF; cdr3_nt: TGTGCCAGCAGTTCCCCCCGCGATGGCTACACCTTC; j_call: TRBJ1-2; v_call: TRBV6-5; clone_size: once; d_call: NA
cdr3_aa: CASSQDAIAGPEQCF; cdr3_nt: TGCGCCAGCAGCCAAGATGCGATAGCGGGACCCGAGCAGTGCTTC; j_call: TRBJ2-7; v_call: TRBV4-1; clone_size: NA; d_call: TRBD2
cdr3_aa: CASSPLWGTDTQYF; cdr3_nt: TGCGCCAGCAGCCCACTTTGGGGGACAGATACGCAGTATTTT; j_call: TRBJ2-3; v_call: TRBV4-1; clone_size: NA; d_call: NA
cdr3_aa: CASSEYGTSGSTQYF; cdr3_nt: TGTGCCAGCAGTGAATATGGGACTAGCGGGAGTACGCAGTATTTT; j_call: TRBJ2-3; v_call: TRBV25-1; clone_size: NA; d_call: TRBD2
cdr3_aa: CASSSQQGRSPLHF; cdr3_nt: TGTGCCAGCAGTTCCCAACAAGGCAGGTCACCCCTCCACTTT; j_call: TRBJ1-6; v_call: TRBV28; clone_size: few; d_call: NA
cdr3_aa: CASTSTGGSRVAFF; cdr3_nt: TGTGCCAGCACTTCGACAGGGGGATCGAGAGTAGCTTTCTTT; j_call: TRBJ1-1; v_call: TRBV27; clone_size: NA; d_call: TRBD1
cdr3_aa: CASSDRANQPQHF; cdr3_nt: TGTGCCAGCAGTGACAGGGCCAATCAGCCCCAGCATTTT; j_call: TRBJ1-5; v_call: TRBV6-1; clone_size: NA; d_call: NA
cdr3_aa: CASSLEGGYGYTF; cdr3_nt: TGCGCCAGCAGCTTGGAGGGAGGCTATGGCTACACCTTC; j_call: TRBJ1-2; v_call: TRBV5-1; clone_size: NA; d_call: NA
cdr3_aa: CASSLGTGTGQFF; cdr3_nt: TGTGCCAGCAGCTTAGGGACCGGGACAGGGCAGTTCTTC; j_call: TRBJ2-1; v_call: TRBV7-9; clone_size: NA; d_call: TRBD1
cdr3_aa: CASSPLDRVSGNTIYF; cdr3_nt: TGTGCCAGCAGCCCACTCGACAGGGTCTCTGGAAACACCATATATTTT; j_call: TRBJ1-3; v_call: TRBV11-2; clone_size: few; d_call: TRBD1